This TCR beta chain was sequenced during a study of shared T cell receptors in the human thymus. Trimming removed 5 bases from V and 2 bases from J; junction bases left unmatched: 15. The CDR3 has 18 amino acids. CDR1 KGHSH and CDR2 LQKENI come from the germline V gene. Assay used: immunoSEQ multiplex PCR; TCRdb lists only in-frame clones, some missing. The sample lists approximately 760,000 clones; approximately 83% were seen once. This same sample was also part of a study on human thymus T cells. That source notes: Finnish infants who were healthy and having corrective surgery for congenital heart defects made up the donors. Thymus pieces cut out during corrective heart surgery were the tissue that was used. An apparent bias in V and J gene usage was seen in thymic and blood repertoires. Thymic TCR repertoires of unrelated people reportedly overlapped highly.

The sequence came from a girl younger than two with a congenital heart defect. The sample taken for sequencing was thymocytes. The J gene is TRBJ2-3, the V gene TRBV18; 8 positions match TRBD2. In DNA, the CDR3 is TGTGCCAGCTCAACGGTCGACTCAGCGGGGGAATACACAGATACGCAGTATTTT. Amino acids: CASSTVDSAGEYTDTQYF.